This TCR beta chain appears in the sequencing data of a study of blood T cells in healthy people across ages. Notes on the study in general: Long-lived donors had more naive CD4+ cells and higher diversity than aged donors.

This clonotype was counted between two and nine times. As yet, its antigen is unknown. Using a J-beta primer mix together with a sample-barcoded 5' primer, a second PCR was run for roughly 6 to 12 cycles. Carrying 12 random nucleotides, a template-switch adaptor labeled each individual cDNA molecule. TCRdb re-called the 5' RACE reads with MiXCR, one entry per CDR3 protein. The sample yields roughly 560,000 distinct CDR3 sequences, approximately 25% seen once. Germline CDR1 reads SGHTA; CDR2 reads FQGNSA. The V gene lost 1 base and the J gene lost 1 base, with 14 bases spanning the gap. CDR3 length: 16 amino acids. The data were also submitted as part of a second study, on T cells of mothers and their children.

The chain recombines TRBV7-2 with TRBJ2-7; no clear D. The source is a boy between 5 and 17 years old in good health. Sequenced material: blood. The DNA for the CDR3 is TGTGCCAGCAGCTTAGGAAGGTTTACTGGTTCCTACGAGCAGTACTTC. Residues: CASSLGRFTGSYEQYF.